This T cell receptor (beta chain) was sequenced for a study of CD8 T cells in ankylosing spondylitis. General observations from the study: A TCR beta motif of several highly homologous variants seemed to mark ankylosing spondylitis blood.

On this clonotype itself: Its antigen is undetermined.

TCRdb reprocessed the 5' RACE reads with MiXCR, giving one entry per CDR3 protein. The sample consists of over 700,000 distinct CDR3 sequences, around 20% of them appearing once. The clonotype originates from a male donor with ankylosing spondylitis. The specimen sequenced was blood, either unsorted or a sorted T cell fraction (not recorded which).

The CDR3 DNA follows: TGTGCCAGCAGCCACGGAGTTCAGAGGGCCTCTGGAAACACCATATATTTT. Amino acid sequence: CASSHGVQRASGNTIYF. The chain has TRBV3-1 and TRBJ1-3; D unclear. V was cut by 3 bases and J by 0 bases, with 15 bases left in between. The CDR3 has 17 amino acids. Germline V CDR1 and CDR2: LGHDT, YNNKEL (reference sequence). The whole variable domain, filled in from reference TRBV3-1 and TRBJ1-3, reads DTAVSQTPKYLVTQMGNDKSIKCEQNLGHDTMYWYKQDSKKFLKIMFSYNNKELIINETVPNRFSPKSPDKAHLNLHINSLELGDSAVYFCASSHGVQRASGNTIYFGEGSWLTVV.